A selection of T cell receptor beta chains follows, all from one sample in a study of control samples from healthy donors and cancer patients. This table comes from immunoSEQ multiplex PCR, and its TCRdb copy is limited to in-frame clones, with some not included. Found here are 100,000 to 150,000 clones, 90% of them singletons; the top ten hold 2.5% to 3%. Sequencing used blood. These receptor sequences come from a man aged 35 to 55 in good health. The CDR3 runs from the conserved cysteine through the conserved F or W.

TRBV9 | CASSVGGGGTDTQYF
TRBV27 | CASSAYQPQHF
TRBV19 | CASSNRGAGSDTEAFF
TRBV6-1 | CASSEVAGTGGGGAFF
TRBV5-1 | CASSLQTGAYNEQFF
TRBV5-1 | CASSSAMGGGSGNTIYF
TRBV27 | CASSLPPGTAYNSPLHF
TRBV7-9 | CASSPGEGAREKLFF
TRBV27 | CASSSGQLSNQPQHF
TRBV5-8 | CASTWNPSGASTDTQYF
TRBV28 | CASSWGIDRDELAGNTIYF
TRBV18 | CASSPTLRETQYF
TRBV28 | CASSEGGGLAKNIQYF
TRBV3-1/TRBV3-2 | CASSQIGLQGFYF
TRBV11-3 | CASSLGGANTGELFF
TRBV5-4 | CASSGRRGYGTEAFF
TRBV6-6 | CASTARETRGTDTQYF
TRBV12-3/TRBV12-4 | CASSPSGGGELFF
TRBV4-1 | CASSQDPQGANEKLFF
TRBV5-1 | CASSLANRATEAFF
TRBV27 | CASSFKGGLGYTF
TRBV28 | CASSETVDYGYTF
TRBV6-5 | CASNRWLGMNTEAFF
TRBV6-6 | CASSYPLSAYYGYTF
TRBV13 | CASSLGRGLSGNTIYF
TRBV12-3/TRBV12-4 | CASPPDRGHEQYF
TRBV19 | CASSIGATSTDTQYF
TRBV6-1 | CASSESPMSNQPQHF
TRBV9 | CASTRGVGDQPQHF
TRBV2 | CASSRASGGSSSYNEQFF
TRBV5-1 | CASSLLANTDGELFF
TRBV6-5 | CASSYSTQQGPRFF
TRBV24-1 | CATSEHAGELFF
TRBV5-8 | CASSLWQGDLGGGYTF
TRBV5-1 | CASSGLAGGPTGELFF
TRBV6-5 | CASSYSMGLKGYTF
TRBV19 | CASMTGGITEAFF
TRBV18 | CASSTSGTEYGYTF